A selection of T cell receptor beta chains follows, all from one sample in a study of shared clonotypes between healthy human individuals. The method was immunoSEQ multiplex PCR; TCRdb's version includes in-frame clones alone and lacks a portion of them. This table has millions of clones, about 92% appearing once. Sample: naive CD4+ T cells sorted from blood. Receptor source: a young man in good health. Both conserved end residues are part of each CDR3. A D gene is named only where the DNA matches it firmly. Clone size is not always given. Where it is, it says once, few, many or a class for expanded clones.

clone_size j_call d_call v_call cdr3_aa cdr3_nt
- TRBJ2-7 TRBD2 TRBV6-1 CASSEALPVLAGLSYEQYF TGTGCCAGCAGTGAAGCCCTCCCGGTGCTAGCGGGGCTATCCTACGAGCAGTACTTC
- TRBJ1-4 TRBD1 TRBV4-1 CASSHDRGPNEKLFF TGCGCCAGCAGCCATGACAGGGGACCTAATGAAAAACTGTTTTTT
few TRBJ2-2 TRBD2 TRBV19 CASSTVAGGNTGELFF TGTGCCAGTAGTACCGTAGCGGGAGGGAACACCGGGGAGCTGTTTTTT
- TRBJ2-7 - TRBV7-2 CASSLAYSYEQYF TGTGCCAGCAGCTTAGCTTACTCCTACGAGCAGTACTTC
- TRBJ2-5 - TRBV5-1 CASRATLVGTETQYF TGCGCCAGCAGGGCGACGCTAGTGGGGACGGAGACCCAGTACTTC
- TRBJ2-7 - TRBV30 CAWSVQGLEQYF TGTGCCTGGAGTGTACAGGGCCTCGAGCAGTACTTC
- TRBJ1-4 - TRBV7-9 CASSTGDHPSEKLFF TGTGCCAGCAGCACCGGAGATCACCCCTCTGAAAAACTGTTTTTT
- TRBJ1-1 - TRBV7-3 CASSLGRENTEAFF TGTGCCAGCAGCCTCGGGCGGGAGAACACTGAAGCTTTCTTT
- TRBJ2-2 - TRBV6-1 CASREAPHGIPGELFF TGTGCCAGCAGGGAAGCCCCACACGGGATTCCCGGGGAGCTGTTTTTT
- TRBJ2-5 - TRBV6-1 CASSEPGTYKETQYF TGTGCCAGCAGTGAGCCCGGGACATACAAAGAGACCCAGTACTTC
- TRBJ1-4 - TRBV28 CASSPRVWTNEKLFF TGTGCCAGCAGCCCGCGGGTATGGACTAATGAAAAACTGTTTTTT
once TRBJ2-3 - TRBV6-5 CASSYDRQRPDTQYF TGTGCCAGCAGTTACGATCGACAGCGGCCAGATACGCAGTATTTT
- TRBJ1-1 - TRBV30 CAWKDSRVTEAFF TGTGCCTGGAAGGACAGCCGGGTTACTGAAGCTTTCTTT
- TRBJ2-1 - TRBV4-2 CASSPSANEQFF TGTGCCAGCAGCCCTAGCGCCAATGAGCAGTTCTTC
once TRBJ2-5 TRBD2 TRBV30 CAWSVRGLAGGQETQYF TGTGCCTGGAGTGTACGAGGGCTAGCGGGGGGCCAAGAGACCCAGTACTTC
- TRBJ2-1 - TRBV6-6 CASGGNNEQFF TGTGCCAGCGGGGGGAATAATGAGCAGTTCTTC
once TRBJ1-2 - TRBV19 CASSIVQAYGYTF TGTGCCAGTAGTATCGTCCAGGCTTATGGCTACACCTTC